This T cell receptor beta chain was recorded in a study of CD8 T cells in Susac syndrome. RNA amounts of roughly 0.45 to 1 ug underwent reverse transcription with random hexamers. TCR beta CDR3 was amplified by immunoSEQ covering 54 Vbeta and 13 Jbeta. TCRdb re-called the immunoSEQ multiplex PCR reads with MiXCR, one entry per CDR3 protein. Of 150,000 or so distinct CDR3 sequences in the sample, 92% were seen once. Worth noting for this clonotype: Its matching antigen is unknown.

This CDR3 has 16 amino acids. Trimming took 2 bases from V and 9 from J, leaving 20 bases between them. Overall study findings and caveats: The authors acknowledged that their TCR sequencing and HLA analysis involved a relatively small number of individuals.

The sequence came from a human donor in good health. Source material: CD4+ T cells from PBMCs. V is TRBV23-1 and J is TRBJ2-1, with D perhaps given as TRBD1 or TRBD2 (5 bases each). TRBV23-1 qualifies as an ORF whose function is uncertain. Here the CDR3 DNA reads TGCGCCAGCAGTCAAAGAGGGACCACAAAAGGGAGTGAGCAGTTCTTC. Protein sequence: CASSQRGTTKGSEQFF.